A single T cell receptor beta chain is shown here with its context. The antigen is not known. Exclusion criteria comprised uncontrolled infection, other autoimmune disease, pregnancy or lactation. The source of the PBMCs was 10 ml of fresh peripheral blood. RNA transcripts provided the source from which TCR beta CDR3 regions were amplified. Researchers ran a first-round RT-PCR on the TCR CDR3 using the HTBI primer set. One entry per CDR3 protein, called by TCRdb with MiXCR from the multiplex PCR reads. The sample has 400,000 to 550,000 distinct CDR3 sequences; around an eighth are singletons. This record belongs to a study of T cells in Graves' hyperthyroidism and ophthalmopathy. CDR1 is KGHSH, CDR2 LQKENI, per germline. CDR3 length: 16 amino acids. V lost 0 bases to trimming and J lost 4 bases, with 13 bases between them. Whole-study findings and limits: The model forecast ophthalmopathy, anticipating it by a median around 6.5 months before onset.

The receptor's source is a woman under 30 with Graves' hyperthyroidism. This chain joins TRBV18 and TRBJ1-5; no clear D gene. The sample comprised blood. The CDR3 region has the DNA TGTGCCAGCTCACCACCGGGCCGGACGGCTAATCAGCCCCAGCATTTT. Translating gives CASSPPGRTANQPQHF. The variable domain in full, completed from reference TRBV18 and TRBJ1-5, reads NAGVMQNPRHLVRRRGQEARLRCSPMKGHSHVYWYRQLPEEGLKFMVYLQKENIIDESGMPKERFSAEFPKEGPSILRIQQVVRGDSAAYFCASSPPGRTANQPQHFGDGTRLSIL.